The rows below give T cell receptor beta chains drawn from one sample of a study of cytomegalovirus exposure and HLA in healthy donors. Libraries were prepared by immunoSEQ multiplex PCR; TCRdb keeps only in-frame clonotypes and omits some of them. The data contain about 130,000 clones, around 70% of them singletons. Sequenced sample: PBMCs. The receptors were sampled from a middle-aged man in good health and CMV-seropositive. Each CDR3 is given without its conserved first and last residue. Clone size is shown for a subset of rows, as once, few, many or a class of expanded clone.

V	size	J	CDR3
TRBV7-6	once	TRBJ1-6	ASSPRDRGAPLH
TRBV27	few	TRBJ2-2	ASSLRGPRLAGLTGELF
TRBV13	few	TRBJ2-4	ASSSPGVNIQY
TRBV5-1	.	TRBJ2-2	ASSPGLARTGELF
TRBV7-2	.	TRBJ1-3	ASSSGQTGNTIY
TRBV5-1	.	TRBJ1-5	ASSPGGDQPQH
TRBV6-1	.	TRBJ2-3	ASSALAGGITDTQY
TRBV5-1	.	TRBJ1-1	ASALQGGTEAF
TRBV6-4	.	TRBJ1-6	ASSETTANNSPLH
TRBV28	.	TRBJ2-7	ASSPGTGNYEQY
TRBV12-5	once	TRBJ2-3	ASGLAADTQY
TRBV15	.	TRBJ1-1	ATSAPQGLNTEAF
TRBV7-9	.	TRBJ2-7	ASSWGTSGTYEQY
TRBV27	.	TRBJ2-1	ASSLSSAGPSNNEQF
TRBV5-1	few	TRBJ1-1	ASSRTLSNTEAF
TRBV28	.	TRBJ2-5	ASSRSGATLLKETQY
TRBV6-5	.	TRBJ1-4	ASSYEAGGYEKLF
TRBV5-5	.	TRBJ2-7	ASSGGQTYEQY
TRBV6-5	.	TRBJ2-2	ASSPRQGVTGELF
TRBV7-9	.	TRBJ1-5	AGSQFVAGANQPQH
TRBV5-1	once	TRBJ2-5	ASSIAPGGGETQY
TRBV11-2	.	TRBJ1-2	ASSLDTQAGLYGYT
TRBV5-1	.	TRBJ2-1	ASSLGLPNEQF
TRBV11-2	few	TRBJ1-2	ASSLGSYGYT
TRBV5-1	once	TRBJ1-1	ASSLDPQGDTEAF
TRBV5-1	.	TRBJ2-2	ASSLPLAVNTGELF
TRBV6-1	.	.	ASRFGYEQY
TRBV30	.	TRBJ1-5	AWSVTRGKFYNQPQH
TRBV5-6	.	TRBJ1-4	ASSTTMGIGEKLF
TRBV7-9	.	TRBJ1-2	ASSSGTALLGGYT
TRBV28	.	TRBJ1-5	ASTTLVRGVTPQH
TRBV4-1	.	TRBJ2-7	ASSQDFTGDYEQY
TRBV4-2	few	TRBJ2-3	ASSQGSGQHTDTQY
TRBV7-9	.	TRBJ2-1	ASSSRTSGTHNEQF
TRBV5-1	.	TRBJ2-2	ASSPGTPNTGELF
TRBV5-5	.	TRBJ1-4	ASRREEKLF
TRBV7-6	.	TRBJ2-5	ASSLEAGGGQETQY
TRBV19	.	TRBJ1-2	ASTLDRGYGYT
TRBV4-1	.	TRBJ2-3	ASSRTGVSVTDTQY
TRBV29-1	.	TRBJ1-3	SVAGAGANTIY
TRBV5-1	.	TRBJ2-2	ASRSGQGNTGELF
TRBV12-5	few	TRBJ2-3	ASGSPFHTQY
TRBV9	.	TRBJ2-4	ASSVEEGAPKNIQY